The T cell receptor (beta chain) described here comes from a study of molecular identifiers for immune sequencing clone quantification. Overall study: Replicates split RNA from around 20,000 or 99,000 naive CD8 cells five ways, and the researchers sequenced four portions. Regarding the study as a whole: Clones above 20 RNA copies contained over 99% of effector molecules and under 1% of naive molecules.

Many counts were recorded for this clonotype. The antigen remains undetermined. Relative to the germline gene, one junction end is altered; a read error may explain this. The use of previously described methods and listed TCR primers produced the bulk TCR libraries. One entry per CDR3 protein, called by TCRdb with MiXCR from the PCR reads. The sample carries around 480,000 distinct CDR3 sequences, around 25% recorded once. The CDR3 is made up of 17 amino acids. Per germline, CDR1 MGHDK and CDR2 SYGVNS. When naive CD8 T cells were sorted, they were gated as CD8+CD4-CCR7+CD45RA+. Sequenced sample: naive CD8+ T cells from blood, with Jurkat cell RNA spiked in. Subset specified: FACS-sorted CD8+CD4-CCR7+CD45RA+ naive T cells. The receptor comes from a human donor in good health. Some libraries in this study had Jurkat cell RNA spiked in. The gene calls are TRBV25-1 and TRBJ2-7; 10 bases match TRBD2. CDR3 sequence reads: CASSPLGSPGLAAVVDF. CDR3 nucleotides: TGTGCCAGCAGCCCTTTGGGGAGTCCCGGACTAGCGGCTGTCGTCGACTTC.